The subject of this entry is one T cell receptor (beta chain). Its specificity is not known. The sample is drawn from a study of T cell responses to AZD1222 COVID-19 vaccine. TCRdb's copy holds only in-frame clones and misses some; the assay was immunoSEQ multiplex PCR. In the table there are about 49,000 clones, approximately 79% of which are singletons. Notes on the study in general: The study found Spike-specific TCR breadth and depth rose after two AZD1222 doses. Clonal diversity may have been underestimated in mostly white British donors. Repertoire sampling occurred only after the peak T cell response. Spike-spanning, vaccine-associated CD4 TCRs were dominant at 160-218 and 743-854.

After removal of 4 bases from V and 9 bases from J, the junction contained 12 bases not matched to a gene. The CDR3 length is 15 residues. Germline-derived CDR1 and CDR2 are SEHNR and FQNEAQ (reference sequence). The chain has TRBV7-9 and TRBJ2-1, with 7 nucleotides matching TRBD1. Sequencing used peripheral blood, obtained on day 0 of MenACWY control vaccination. The clonotype was recovered from an adult in good health. CDR3 region: CASSYGQAQAVEQFF. CDR3 DNA: TGTGCCAGCAGCTACGGACAGGCCCAAGCCGTTGAGCAGTTCTTC.